A single sample gave rise to the 6 T cell receptor beta chains below, sequenced in a study of cytomegalovirus exposure and HLA in healthy donors (dated by TCRdb to about 2017). Preparation of the library involved the immunoSEQ multiplex PCR assay. For the multiplex PCR, a mixture combining 60 forward primers for TCR Vbeta segments and 13 reverse primers for TCR Jbeta segments was used. TCRdb limited this immuneACCESS table to in-frame rearrangements with V and J called. A share of clones is missing; checked studies link under half to unresolved V genes, and the rest is unexplained. This sample's table carries about 78,000 clones. The ten biggest clones cover 7.5% to 8% of the sample. Sequencing input: PBMCs. These receptors originate from a female donor in good health and CMV-seropositive.

CDR3 nucleotides: TGTGCCAGCAGCGTAGGTAGTGAAAAACTGTTTTTT. This codes for CASSVGSEKLFF. The chain is built from TRBV9 and TRBJ1-4; no clear D gene. Germline V gene sequence: CDR1 SGDLS, CDR2 YYNGEE. The CDR3 length is 12 residues. V shed 0 bases and J shed 7 bases, with 4 bases lying between them. Complete variable domain (other parts from reference TRBV9 and TRBJ1-4): DSGVTQTPKHLITATGQRVTLRCSPRSGDLSVYWYQQSLDQGLQFLIQYYNGEERAKGNILERFSAQQFPDLHSELNLSSLELGDSALYFCASSVGSEKLFFGSGTQLSVL.

This chain joins TRBV9 and TRBJ1-3; D might be TRBD1 (5 bases). This CDR3 has 14 residues. V was clipped by 6 bases and J by 3 bases, with 13 bases between them. The germline V gene has CDR1 SGDLS and CDR2 YYNGEE. The CDR3 loop is CASTSEGFGNTIYF. The DNA of the CDR3 is TGTGCCAGCACTAGCGAGGGGTTTGGAAACACCATATATTTT.

V gene TRBV15 combines with J gene TRBJ2-2; TRBD2 aligns across 8 bases. Germline V CDR1 and CDR2: LNHNV, YYDKDF (reference sequence). This CDR3 spans 16 amino acids. J gave up 1 base and V 4 bases, and 5 bases lay outside the gene matches. The CDR3 DNA reads TGTGCCACCAGCACCGGGGGGGCAGGGAACACCGGGGAGCTGTTTTTT. As protein: CATSTGGAGNTGELFF.

V gene TRBV27 combines with J gene TRBJ2-7; 11 bases match TRBD1. Germline V lookup: CDR1 MNHEY, CDR2 SMNVEV (reference sequence). The CDR3 runs to 14 residues. The J segment lost 6 bases and the V segment lost 3 bases, leaving 4 bases of the junction unmatched. The CDR3 reads CASSFGTGGSEQYF. The CDR3 DNA reads as TGTGCCAGCAGTTTCGGGACAGGGGGGAGCGAGCAGTACTTC.

The CDR3 is CASSTWTGTNEQYF. As DNA, the CDR3 is TGTGCCAGTAGTACATGGACAGGGACCAACGAGCAGTACTTC. J is TRBJ2-7 and V is TRBV19; 8 positions match TRBD1. The J segment lost 5 bases and the V segment lost 4 bases, leaving 7 bases of the junction unmatched. CDR1 and CDR2 (germline): LNHDA, SQIVND (reference sequence). CDR3 size: 14 residues.

The chain links TRBV30 to TRBJ1-2; TRBD1 matches 7 bases. Germline-derived CDR1 and CDR2 are GTSNPN and SVGIG (reference sequence). V shed 8 bases, J shed 1 base, and the junction held 7 bases outside the gene matches. This CDR3 has 13 amino acids. CDR3 DNA: TGTGCCCTGAAGACAGGGAATAACTATGGCTACACCTTC. It is translated as CALKTGNNYGYTF.